Detailed here is one T cell receptor beta chain. The target antigen is unknown. This entry belongs to a study of resident and recirculating memory T cells in vitiligo. Study details: Shave-biopsy epidermis from lesional and nonlesional skin was sequenced alongside PBMCs. General observations from the study: No single dominant TCR clone appeared; lesion clonality varied.

Per germline, CDR1 SGHAT and CDR2 FQNNGV. Trimming removed 3 bases from V and 1 base from J; junction bases left unmatched: 6. This CDR3 is built from 17 residues. Method: immunoSEQ multiplex PCR; TCRdb's copy keeps in-frame clones and lacks some. This sample has about 45,000 clones, with around nine tenths found just once. Sequencing was carried out using blood. This TCR was sampled from a male donor with vitiligo. V gene TRBV11-2 combines with J gene TRBJ2-2, with 9 bases that match TRBD1. For the CDR3, the DNA is TGTGCCAGCAGCTTCGGTACAGGGGGCTGGAACACCGGGGAGCTGTTTTTT. This sequence encodes CASSFGTGGWNTGELFF. Looking up the rest from reference TRBV11-2 and TRBJ2-2 gives the full variable domain: EAGVAQSPRYKIIEKRQSVAFWCNPISGHATLYWYQQILGQGPKLLIQFQNNGVVDDSQLPKDRFSAERLKGVDSTLKIQPAKLEDSAVYLCASSFGTGGWNTGELFFGEGSRLTVL.